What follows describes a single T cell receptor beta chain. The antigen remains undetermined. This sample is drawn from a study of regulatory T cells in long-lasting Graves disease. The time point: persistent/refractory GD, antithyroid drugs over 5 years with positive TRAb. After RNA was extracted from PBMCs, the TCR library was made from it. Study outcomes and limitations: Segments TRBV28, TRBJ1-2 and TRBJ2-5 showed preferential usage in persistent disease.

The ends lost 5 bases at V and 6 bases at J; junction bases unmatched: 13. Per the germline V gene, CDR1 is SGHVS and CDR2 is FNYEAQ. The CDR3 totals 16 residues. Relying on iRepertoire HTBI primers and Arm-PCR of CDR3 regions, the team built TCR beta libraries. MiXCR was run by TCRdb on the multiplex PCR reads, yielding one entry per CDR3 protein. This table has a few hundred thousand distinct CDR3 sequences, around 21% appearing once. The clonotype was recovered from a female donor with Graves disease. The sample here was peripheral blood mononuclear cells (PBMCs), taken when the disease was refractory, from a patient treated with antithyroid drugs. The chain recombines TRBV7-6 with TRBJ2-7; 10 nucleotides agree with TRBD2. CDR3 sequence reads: CASSKLSGRASGEQYF. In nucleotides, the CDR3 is TGTGCCAGCAGCAAACTGAGCGGGAGGGCCTCAGGCGAGCAGTACTTC.